The 4 T cell receptor beta chains below all came from one sample that was sequenced in a study of radiation and T cells in renal cell carcinoma. Sequencing used immunoSEQ multiplex PCR; TCRdb keeps in-frame clones, though not all of them. Of approximately 83,000 clones listed, around four fifths are singletons. Time point meaning: blood 4 weeks post-SBRT, at nephrectomy. Treatment defined: 15 Gy SBRT to primary tumor, nephrectomy 4 weeks later. The specimen was blood, collected from a patient whose treatment included radiotherapy and nephrectomy. These receptors were obtained from a man over 45 with renal cell carcinoma.

V and J are TRBV5-1 and TRBJ2-5; D perhaps matches TRBD2 (7 bases). CDR1 and CDR2 from the germline V gene are SGHRS and YFSETQ. V lost 1 base to trimming and J lost 2 bases, with 18 bases between them. The CDR3 is 17 amino acids. The CDR3 reads CASSLMGGPGTQETQYF. CDR3 sequence (DNA): TGCGCCAGCAGCTTGATGGGGGGGCCCGGGACACAAGAGACCCAGTACTTC.

This chain connects TRBV25-1 to TRBJ1-2; no clear D gene. This CDR3 region has 14 residues. V gave up 1 base and J gave up 1 base, with 7 bases separating them. Germline V gives CDR1 MGHDK, CDR2 SYGVNS. CDR3 bases: TGTGCCAGCAGTGAATCGGGGATTAACTATGGCTACACCTTC. It specifies CASSESGINYGYTF.

The V gene is TRBV28, the J gene TRBJ2-7; a weak D match, TRBD1 (6 bases). Trimming removed 5 bases at V and 5 bases at J, with 13 bases between. Germline CDR1 and CDR2: MDHEN and SYDVKM. The CDR3 length is 13 residues. The CDR3 here is CASSPPHRDEQYF. The CDR3 nucleotides are TGTGCCAGCAGTCCACCCCACAGGGACGAGCAGTACTTC.

This clone was recorded a few times. This chain uses TRBV7-9 with TRBJ2-7, with D possibly being TRBD2 (6 bases). Germline values: CDR1 SEHNR, CDR2 FQNEAQ (reference sequence). The germline V and J ends were trimmed by 4 bases and 3 bases, with 16 bases remaining between them. The CDR3 has 15 amino acids. CDR3 bases: TGTGCCAGCAGCTCCCTTTGGCGGGGAAACTACGAGCAGTACTTC. Its translation: CASSSLWRGNYEQYF.